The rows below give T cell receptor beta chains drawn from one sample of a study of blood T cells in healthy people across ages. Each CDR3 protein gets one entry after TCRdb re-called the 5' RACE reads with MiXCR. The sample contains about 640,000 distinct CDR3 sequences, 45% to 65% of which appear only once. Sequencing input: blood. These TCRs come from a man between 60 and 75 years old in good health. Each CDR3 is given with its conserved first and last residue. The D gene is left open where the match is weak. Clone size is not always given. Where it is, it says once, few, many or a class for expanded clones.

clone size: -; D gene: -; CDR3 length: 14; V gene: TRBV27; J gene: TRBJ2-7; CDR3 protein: CASRKPGQSYEQYF; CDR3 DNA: TGTGCCAGCAGGAAGCCGGGACAATCCTACGAGCAGTACTTC
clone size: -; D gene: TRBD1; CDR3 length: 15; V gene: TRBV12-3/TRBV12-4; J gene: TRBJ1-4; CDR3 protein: CASRGGTGGPEKLFF; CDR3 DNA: TGTGCCAGCAGGGGGGGGACAGGGGGTCCTGAAAAACTGTTTTTT
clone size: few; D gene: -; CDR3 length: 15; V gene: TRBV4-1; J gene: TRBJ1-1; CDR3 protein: CASSQDPGPTDEAFF; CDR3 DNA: TGCGCCAGCAGCCAAGATCCCGGACCGACCGATGAAGCTTTCTTT
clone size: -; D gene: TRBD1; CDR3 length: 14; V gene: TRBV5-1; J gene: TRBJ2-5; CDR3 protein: CASSSQGDEETQYF; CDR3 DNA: TGCGCCAGCAGCTCCCAGGGGGACGAGGAGACCCAGTACTTC
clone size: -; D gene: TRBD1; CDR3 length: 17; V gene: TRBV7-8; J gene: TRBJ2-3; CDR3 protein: CASSFRSGQGVPDTQYF; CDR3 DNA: TGTGCCAGCAGCTTTAGGTCGGGACAGGGCGTACCAGATACGCAGTATTTT
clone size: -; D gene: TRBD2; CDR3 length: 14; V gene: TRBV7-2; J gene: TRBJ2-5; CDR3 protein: CASSRGTSWETQYF; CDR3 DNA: TGTGCCAGCAGCCGAGGGACTAGCTGGGAGACCCAGTACTTC
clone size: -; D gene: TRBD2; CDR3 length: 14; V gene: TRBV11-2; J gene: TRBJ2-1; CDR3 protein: CASNFQRGYNEQFF; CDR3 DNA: TGTGCCAGCAACTTTCAGCGGGGGTACAATGAGCAGTTCTTC
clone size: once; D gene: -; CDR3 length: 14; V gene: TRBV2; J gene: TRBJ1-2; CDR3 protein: CASSWTNKPYGYTF; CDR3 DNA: TGTGCCAGCAGTTGGACAAACAAACCCTATGGCTACACCTTC
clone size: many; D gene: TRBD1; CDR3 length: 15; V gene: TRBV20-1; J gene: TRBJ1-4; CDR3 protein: CSARPTGLTNEKLFF; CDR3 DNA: TGCAGTGCTAGACCGACAGGGTTGACTAATGAAAAACTGTTTTTT
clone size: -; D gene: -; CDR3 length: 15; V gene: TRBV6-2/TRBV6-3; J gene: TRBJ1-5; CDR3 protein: CASSQTAGVVQPQHF; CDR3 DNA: TGTGCCAGCAGCCAGACGGCCGGGGTAGTCCAGCCCCAGCATTTT
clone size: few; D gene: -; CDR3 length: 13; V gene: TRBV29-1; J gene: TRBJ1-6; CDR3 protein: CSVEVAGDSPLHF; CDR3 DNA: TGCAGCGTTGAGGTGGCAGGTGATTCACCCCTCCACTTT
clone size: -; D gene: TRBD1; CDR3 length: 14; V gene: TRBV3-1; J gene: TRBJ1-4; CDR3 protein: CASSPGQGSEKLFF; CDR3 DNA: TGTGCCAGCAGCCCCGGACAGGGCAGTGAAAAACTGTTTTTT
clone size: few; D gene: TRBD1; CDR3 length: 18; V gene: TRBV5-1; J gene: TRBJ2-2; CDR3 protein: CASSARSTGDYYTGELFF; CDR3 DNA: TGCGCCAGCAGCGCCAGATCTACAGGGGATTATTACACCGGGGAGCTGTTTTTT
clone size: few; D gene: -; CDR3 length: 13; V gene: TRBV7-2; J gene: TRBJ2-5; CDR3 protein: CASGGVIQETQYF; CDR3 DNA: TGTGCCAGTGGCGGGGTGATCCAAGAGACCCAGTACTTC
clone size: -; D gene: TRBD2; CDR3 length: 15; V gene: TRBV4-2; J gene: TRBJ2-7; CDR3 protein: CASSQDAGGAYEQYF; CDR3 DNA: TGTGCCAGCAGCCAAGATGCCGGGGGGGCCTACGAGCAGTACTTC
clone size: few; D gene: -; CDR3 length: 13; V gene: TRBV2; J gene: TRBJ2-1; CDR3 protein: CASSIGSTDEQFF; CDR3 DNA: TGTGCCAGCAGCATCGGAAGTACCGATGAGCAGTTCTTC
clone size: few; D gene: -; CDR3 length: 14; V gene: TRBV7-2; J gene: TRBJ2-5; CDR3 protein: CASSSGHFQETQYF; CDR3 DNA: TGTGCCAGCAGCTCGGGACACTTCCAAGAGACCCAGTACTTC
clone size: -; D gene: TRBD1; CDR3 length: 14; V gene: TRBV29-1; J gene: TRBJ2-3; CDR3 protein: CSVVPGQGGDTQYF; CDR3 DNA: TGCAGCGTAGTACCGGGACAGGGAGGAGATACGCAGTATTTT
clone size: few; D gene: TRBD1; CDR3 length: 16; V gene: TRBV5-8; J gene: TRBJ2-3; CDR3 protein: CASSQGQARITDTQYF; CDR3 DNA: TGTGCCAGCAGCCAAGGACAGGCGAGAATCACAGATACGCAGTATTTT
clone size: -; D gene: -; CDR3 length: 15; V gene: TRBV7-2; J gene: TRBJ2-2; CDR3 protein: CASSLASANTGELFF; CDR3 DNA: TGTGCCAGCAGCTTAGCGTCCGCGAACACCGGGGAGCTGTTTTTT
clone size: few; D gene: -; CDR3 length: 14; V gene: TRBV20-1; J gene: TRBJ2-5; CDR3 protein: CSAGGGRLQETQYF; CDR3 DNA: TGCAGTGCCGGGGGAGGACGGCTACAAGAGACCCAGTACTTC
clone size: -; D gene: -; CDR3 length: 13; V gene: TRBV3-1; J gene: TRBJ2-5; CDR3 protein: CASSQAMAETQYF; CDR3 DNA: TGTGCCAGCAGCCAAGCGATGGCGGAGACCCAGTACTTC
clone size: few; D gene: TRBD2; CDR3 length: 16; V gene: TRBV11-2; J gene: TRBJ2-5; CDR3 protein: CASSPGTSGVQETQYF; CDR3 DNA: TGTGCCAGCAGTCCCGGGACTAGCGGGGTCCAGGAGACCCAGTACTTC
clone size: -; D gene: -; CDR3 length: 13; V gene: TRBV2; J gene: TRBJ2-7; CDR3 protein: CASSRQANYEQYF; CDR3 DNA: TGTGCCAGCAGCCGCCAGGCTAACTACGAGCAGTACTTC
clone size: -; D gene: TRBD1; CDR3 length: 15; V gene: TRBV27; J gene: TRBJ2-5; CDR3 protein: CASSPIGTGPETQYF; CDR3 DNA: TGTGCCAGCAGTCCCATCGGGACAGGGCCAGAGACCCAGTACTTC
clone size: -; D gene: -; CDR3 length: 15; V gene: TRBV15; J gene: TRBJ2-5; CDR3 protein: CATSRDFWGQETQYF; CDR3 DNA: TGTGCCACCAGCAGAGATTTTTGGGGCCAAGAGACCCAGTACTTC
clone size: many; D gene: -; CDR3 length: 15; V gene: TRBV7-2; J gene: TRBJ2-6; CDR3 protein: CASSSGGSGANVLTF; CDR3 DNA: TGTGCCAGCAGCTCCGGGGGATCTGGGGCCAACGTCCTGACTTTC
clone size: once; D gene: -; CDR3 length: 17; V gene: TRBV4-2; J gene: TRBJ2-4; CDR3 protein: CASSTAMGLEPKNIQYF; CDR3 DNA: TGTGCCAGCAGCACAGCCATGGGTCTCGAGCCCAAAAACATTCAGTACTTC